This T cell receptor (beta chain) was captured by sequencing in a study of PD-1 blockade in classical Hodgkin lymphoma. Points from the study as a whole: Newly diagnosed patients reportedly had lower baseline TCR diversity than healthy donors.

Clones were sequenced by immunoSEQ multiplex PCR, and TCRdb holds only the in-frame ones, with some missing. The repertoire consists of tens of thousands of clones, with 83% occurring once and the leading ten covering over 15%. As to this clone: Its target is unknown.

Specified time point: cycle 4 day 1 (C4D1), after about 6 weeks of nivolumab. Following autologous stem cell transplantation, relapse occurred in every patient, and exposure to brentuximab vedotin varied. This CDR3 contains 16 residues. Germline-derived CDR1 and CDR2 are LNHDA and SQIVND (reference sequence). V shed 6 bases, J shed 1 base, and the junction held 6 bases outside the gene matches. This chain joins TRBV19 and TRBJ2-5; 12 bases map to TRBD2. This TCR derives from a human donor with classical Hodgkin lymphoma. The sample consisted of peripheral blood mononuclear cells (PBMCs), taken before the fourth cycle of nivolumab. CDR3 nucleotide sequence: TGTGCCAGTAGCTCTACGGGACTAGCGGGCCAAGAGACCCAGTACTTC. This encodes CASSSTGLAGQETQYF.